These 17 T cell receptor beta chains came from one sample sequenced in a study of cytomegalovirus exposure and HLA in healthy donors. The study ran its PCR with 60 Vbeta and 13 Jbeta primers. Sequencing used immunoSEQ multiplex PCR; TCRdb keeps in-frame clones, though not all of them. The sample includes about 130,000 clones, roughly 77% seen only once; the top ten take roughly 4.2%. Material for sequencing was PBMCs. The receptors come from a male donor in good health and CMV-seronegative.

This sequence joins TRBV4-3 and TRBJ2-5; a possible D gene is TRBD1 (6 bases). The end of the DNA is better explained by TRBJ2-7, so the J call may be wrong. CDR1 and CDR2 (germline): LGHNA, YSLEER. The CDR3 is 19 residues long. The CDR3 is CASSQYSPGQSPPSHEQYF. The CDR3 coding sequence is TGCGCCAGCAGCCAATACTCTCCCGGACAGAGCCCCCCGAGCCACGAGCAGTACTTC.

The CDR3 bases are TGCGCCAGCAGCCGGCAGGGGTATGGCTACACCTTC. Protein product: CASSRQGYGYTF. The chain joins TRBV5-1 to TRBJ1-2; tentative D call: TRBD1 (6 bases). Germline-derived CDR1 and CDR2 are SGHRS and YFSETQ. Trimming stripped 4 bases from V and 5 bases from J, with 9 bases between. The CDR3 is 12 residues long.

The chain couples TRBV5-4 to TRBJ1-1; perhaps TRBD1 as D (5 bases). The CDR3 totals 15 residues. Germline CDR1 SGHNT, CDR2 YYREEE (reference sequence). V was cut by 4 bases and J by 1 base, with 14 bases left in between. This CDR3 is CASSPSIGGNTEAFF. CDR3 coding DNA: TGTGCCAGCAGCCCTTCTATCGGGGGGAACACTGAAGCTTTCTTT.

The CDR3 is CASSLTGVNTEAFF. CDR3 bases: TGTGCCAGCAGCTTGACAGGGGTGAACACTGAAGCTTTCTTT. The rearrangement links TRBV9 to TRBJ1-1; 8 bases fit TRBD1. Trimming removed 4 bases from V and 0 bases from J; junction bases left unmatched: 2. The germline CDR1 and CDR2 sequences are SGDLS and YYNGEE. The CDR3 totals 14 residues.

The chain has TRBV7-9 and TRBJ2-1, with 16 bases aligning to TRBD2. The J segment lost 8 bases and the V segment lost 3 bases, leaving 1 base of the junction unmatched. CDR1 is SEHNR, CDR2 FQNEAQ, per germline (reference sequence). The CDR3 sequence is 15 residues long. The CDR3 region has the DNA TGTGCCAGCAGCTTTGGGACTAGCGGGAGGGATGAGCAGTTCTTC. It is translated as CASSFGTSGRDEQFF.

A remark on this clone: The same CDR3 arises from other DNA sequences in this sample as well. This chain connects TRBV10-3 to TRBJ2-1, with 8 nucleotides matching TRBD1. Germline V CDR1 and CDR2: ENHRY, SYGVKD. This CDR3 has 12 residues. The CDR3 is CATQGASNEQFF. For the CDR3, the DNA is TGTGCTACTCAGGGGGCCAGCAATGAGCAGTTCTTC.

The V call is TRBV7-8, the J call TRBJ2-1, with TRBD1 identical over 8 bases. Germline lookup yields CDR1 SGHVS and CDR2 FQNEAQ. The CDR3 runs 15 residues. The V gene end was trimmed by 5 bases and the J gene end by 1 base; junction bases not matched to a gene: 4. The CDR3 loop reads CASSDRTGSYNEQFF. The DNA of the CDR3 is TGTGCCAGCAGCGACAGGACAGGGTCCTACAATGAGCAGTTCTTC.

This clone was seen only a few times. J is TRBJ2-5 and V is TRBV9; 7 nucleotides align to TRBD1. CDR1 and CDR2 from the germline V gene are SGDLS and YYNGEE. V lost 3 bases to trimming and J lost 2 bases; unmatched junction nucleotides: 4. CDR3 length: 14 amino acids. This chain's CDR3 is CASSGGTVQETQYF. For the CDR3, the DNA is TGTGCCAGCAGCGGTGGGACAGTTCAAGAGACCCAGTACTTC.

The CDR3: CASSQNTGHYTDTQYF. The CDR3 region has the DNA TGTGCCAGCAGCCAAAATACGGGACACTACACAGATACGCAGTATTTT. This chain links TRBV4-2 with TRBJ2-3, with D possibly being TRBD1 (6 bases). The CDR3 is made up of 16 amino acids. V lost 2 bases and J lost 2, with 14 bases in between. Germline V CDR1 and CDR2: LGHNA, YNFKEQ.

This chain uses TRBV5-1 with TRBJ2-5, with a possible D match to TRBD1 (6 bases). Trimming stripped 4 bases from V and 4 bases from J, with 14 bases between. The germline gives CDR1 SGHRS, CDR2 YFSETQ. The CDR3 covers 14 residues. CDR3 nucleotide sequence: TGCGCCAGCAGCGGGACAACGAAGGGAGAGACCCAGTACTTC. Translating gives CASSGTTKGETQYF.

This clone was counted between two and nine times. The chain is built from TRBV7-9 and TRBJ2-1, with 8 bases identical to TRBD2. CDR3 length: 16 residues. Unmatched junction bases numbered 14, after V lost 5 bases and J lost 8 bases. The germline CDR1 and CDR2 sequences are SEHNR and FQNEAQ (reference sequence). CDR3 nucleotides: TGTGCCAGCAGCCCCCCGGGGGGGAGGGTTGTCGATGAGCAGTTCTTC. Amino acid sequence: CASSPPGGRVVDEQFF. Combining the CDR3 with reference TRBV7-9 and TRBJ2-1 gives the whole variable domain DTGVSQNPRHKITKRGQNVTFRCDPISEHNRLYWYRQTLGQGPEFLTYFQNEAQLEKSRLLSDRFSAERPKGSFSTLEIQRTEQGDSAMYLCASSPPGGRVVDEQFFGPGTRLTVL.

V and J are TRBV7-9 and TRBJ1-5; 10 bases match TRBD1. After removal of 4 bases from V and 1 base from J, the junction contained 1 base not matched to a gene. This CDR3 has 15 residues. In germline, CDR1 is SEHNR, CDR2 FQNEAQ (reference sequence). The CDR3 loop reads CASSWGQGSNQPQHF. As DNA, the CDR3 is TGTGCCAGCAGCTGGGGACAGGGGAGCAATCAGCCCCAGCATTTT.

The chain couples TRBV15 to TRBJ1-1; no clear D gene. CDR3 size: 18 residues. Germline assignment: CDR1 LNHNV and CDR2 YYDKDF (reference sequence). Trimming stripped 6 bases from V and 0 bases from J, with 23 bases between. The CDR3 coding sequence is TGTGCCACCAGAATATCCGGAGTTCGGGGTTCTGTGAACACTGAAGCTTTCTTT. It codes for CATRISGVRGSVNTEAFF.

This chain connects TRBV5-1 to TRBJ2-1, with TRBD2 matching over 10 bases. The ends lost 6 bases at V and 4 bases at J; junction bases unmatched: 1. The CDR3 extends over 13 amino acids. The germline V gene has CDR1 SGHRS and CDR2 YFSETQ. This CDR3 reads CASTSGGYNEQFF. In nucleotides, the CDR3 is TGCGCCAGCACTAGCGGGGGATACAATGAGCAGTTCTTC.

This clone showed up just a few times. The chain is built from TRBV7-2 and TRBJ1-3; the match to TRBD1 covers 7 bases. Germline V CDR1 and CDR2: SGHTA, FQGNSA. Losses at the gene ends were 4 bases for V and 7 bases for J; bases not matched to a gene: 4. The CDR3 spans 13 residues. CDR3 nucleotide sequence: TGTGCCAGCAGCTACGTGACAGGGAACACCATATATTTT. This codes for CASSYVTGNTIYF.

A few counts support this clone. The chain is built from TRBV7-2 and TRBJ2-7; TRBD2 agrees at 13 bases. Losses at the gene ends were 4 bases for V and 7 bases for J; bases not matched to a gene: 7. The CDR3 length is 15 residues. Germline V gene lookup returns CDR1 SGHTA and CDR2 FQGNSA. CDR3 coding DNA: TGTGCCAGCAGCTCCGGACTAGCGGGAGTGGGAGAGCAGTACTTC. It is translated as CASSSGLAGVGEQYF.

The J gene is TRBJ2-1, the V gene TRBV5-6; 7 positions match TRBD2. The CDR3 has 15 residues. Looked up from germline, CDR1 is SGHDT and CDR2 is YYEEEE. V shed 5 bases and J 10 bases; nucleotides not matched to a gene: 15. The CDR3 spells CASSRLAVIVLEQFF. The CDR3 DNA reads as TGTGCCAGCAGTCGCCTAGCGGTTATCGTGTTAGAGCAGTTCTTC.